This TCR beta chain is drawn from a study of PD-1 blockade in classical Hodgkin lymphoma. Study findings and constraints: Compared with healthy donors, newly diagnosed patients reportedly showed lower baseline TCR diversity.

Indicated time point: newly diagnosed, previously untreated cHL patient sample. Concerning this clone itself: Its antigen is not identified.

Data came from immunoSEQ multiplex PCR; TCRdb stores just in-frame clones and leaves some out. Of 45,000 or so clones in the sample, under 95% were seen once. Looked up from germline, CDR1 is SQVTM and CDR2 is ANQGSEA. The CDR3 is 13 amino acids. Trimming stripped 4 bases from V and 2 bases from J, with 11 bases between. This receptor was identified in a human donor with classical Hodgkin lymphoma. Material: peripheral blood mononuclear cells (PBMCs). This chain joins TRBV29-1 and TRBJ1-2; perhaps TRBD1 as D (6 bases). CDR3 residues: CSVGAGANYGYTF. As DNA, the CDR3 is TGCAGCGTTGGGGCAGGGGCGAACTATGGCTACACCTTC.